Following are 24 T cell receptor beta chains from one sample sequenced in a study of Ad26.COV2.S vaccination and SARS-CoV-2 variants. The assay was immunoSEQ multiplex PCR, and TCRdb's table has in-frame clones only and misses some. The sample includes just over 350,000 clones, about 90% of them seen just once. The material sequenced was peripheral blood, taken after recovery from COVID-19. The receptors come from a human donor who had recovered from COVID-19.

This chain joins TRBV6-5 and TRBJ1-1, with D perhaps TRBD1 (5 bases). Germline lookup yields CDR1 MNHEY and CDR2 SVGAGI. This CDR3 comprises 14 residues. The V gene lost 6 bases and the J gene lost 6 bases, with 17 bases spanning the gap. The CDR3 here is CASRGGTLRSEAFF. The CDR3 DNA follows: TGTGCCAGCAGGGGGGGGACCCTTCGCTCTGAAGCTTTCTTT.

The J gene is TRBJ1-1, the V gene TRBV7-9; D unclear. Germline V gene lookup returns CDR1 SEHNR and CDR2 FQNEAQ (reference sequence). V lost 2 bases to trimming and J lost 5 bases, with 6 bases between them. This CDR3 contains 12 residues. The CDR3 region has the DNA TGTGCCAGCAGCTTACCGAGGACTGAAGCTTTCTTT. Residues: CASSLPRTEAFF. Drawing the rest from reference TRBV7-9 and TRBJ1-1, the complete variable domain is DTGVSQNPRHKITKRGQNVTFRCDPISEHNRLYWYRQTLGQGPEFLTYFQNEAQLEKSRLLSDRFSAERPKGSFSTLEIQRTEQGDSAMYLCASSLPRTEAFFGQGTRLTVV.

The chain has TRBV19 and TRBJ1-2; D not certain. Germline CDR1 is LNHDA and CDR2 is SQIVND (reference sequence). The length of the CDR3 is 14 residues. V lost 3 bases to trimming and J lost 2 bases, with 10 bases between them. For the CDR3, the DNA is TGTGCCAGTAGTATCATCCCAGACAACTATGGCTACACCTTC. It is translated as CASSIIPDNYGYTF.

J is TRBJ1-1 and V is TRBV7-9, with D perhaps TRBD1 (6 bases). Germline V lookup: CDR1 SEHNR, CDR2 FQNEAQ (reference sequence). Trimming took off 1 base at V and 4 bases at J, with 10 bases between the two ends. This CDR3 region has 14 residues. The CDR3 here is CASSLVTGSTEAFF. The CDR3 DNA follows: TGTGCCAGCAGCTTAGTAACAGGGAGCACTGAAGCTTTCTTT.

The chain employs TRBV12-1 and TRBJ2-3; the table's D gene call, TRBD1, was not cross checked with the DNA. TRBV12-1 is listed as a pseudogene. The CDR3 has 19 amino acids. CDR3 residues: CASSFADRGVRKCRDTQYF. The DNA for the CDR3 is TGTGCCAGCAGCTTTGCGGACAGGGGGGTGCGTAAATGTAGAGATACGCAGTATTTT.

The chain couples TRBV19 to TRBJ1-3; D uncertain. V gave up 0 bases and J gave up 9 bases, with 12 bases separating them. The CDR3 contains 14 residues. Germline V gene data show CDR1 as LNHDA and CDR2 as SQIVND (reference sequence). Here the CDR3 reads CASSIDQGAGTIYF. CDR3 nucleotide sequence: TGTGCCAGTAGTATAGATCAAGGTGCCGGCACCATATATTTT. The full variable domain, its missing parts supplied by reference TRBV19 and TRBJ1-3, is DGGITQSPKYLFRKEGQNVTLSCEQNLNHDAMYWYRQDPGQGLRLIYYSQIVNDFQKGDIAEGYSVSREKKESFPLTVTSAQKNPTAFYLCASSIDQGAGTIYFGEGSWLTVV.

V and J are TRBV2 and TRBJ2-2; 9 nucleotides agree with TRBD1. Germline V gene data show CDR1 as SNHLY and CDR2 as FYNNEI. CDR3 length equals 16 residues. V shed 7 bases, J shed 0 bases, and the junction held 6 bases outside the gene matches. CDR3 in DNA: TGTGCCAGCAAAACGACAGGGGGAACGAACACCGGGGAGCTGTTTTTT. Amino acid sequence: CASKTTGGTNTGELFF.

In this sample, this clone turned up once. V is TRBV15 and J is TRBJ2-3, with 7 nucleotides matching TRBD1. The CDR3 length is 16 residues. Germline V gives CDR1 LNHNV, CDR2 YYDKDF (reference sequence). V was pared by 0 bases and J by 2 bases, with 5 bases of the junction left unmatched. CDR3 protein: CATSRDKGAYTDTQYF. CDR3 sequence (DNA): TGTGCCACCAGCAGAGATAAGGGGGCTTACACAGATACGCAGTATTTT.

The chain uses TRBV6-6 and TRBJ1-2, with a tentative D call TRBD1 (6 bases). V was cut by 6 bases and J by 6 bases, with 20 bases left in between. Germline CDR1 is MNHNY and CDR2 is SVGAGI (reference sequence). There are 15 residues in the CDR3. The CDR3 coding sequence is TGTGCCAGCAGATCCGGGACCCAGGGGTTTAATGGCTACACCTTC. Translated, it gives CASRSGTQGFNGYTF.

The CDR3 region is CASSPTGQGNQPQHF. In DNA, the CDR3 is TGTGCCAGCTCACCAACGGGACAGGGTAATCAGCCCCAGCATTTT. The chain recombines TRBV18 with TRBJ1-5, with 9 bases lining up with TRBD1. CDR1 is KGHSH and CDR2 is LQKENI in the germline V gene. The CDR3 length is 15 residues. V trimming: 2 bases; J trimming: 4 bases; junction bases outside the gene matches: 3.

The chain carries TRBV11-2 and TRBJ1-1; no clear D. The V end was cut by 5 bases, the J end by 0 bases, with 7 bases between. Germline values: CDR1 SGHAT, CDR2 FQNNGV. The CDR3 runs 13 residues. This chain's CDR3 is CASSTGLNTEAFF. Here the CDR3 DNA reads TGTGCCAGCAGCACGGGTTTGAACACTGAAGCTTTCTTT. Full variable domain (outside the CDR3, taken from reference TRBV11-2 and TRBJ1-1): EAGVAQSPRYKIIEKRQSVAFWCNPISGHATLYWYQQILGQGPKLLIQFQNNGVVDDSQLPKDRFSAERLKGVDSTLKIQPAKLEDSAVYLCASSTGLNTEAFFGQGTRLTVV.

The chain is built from TRBV7-2 and TRBJ1-1; TRBD1 matches at 10 bases. CDR3 length: 15 residues. The germline V gene encodes CDR1 SGHTA and CDR2 FQGNSA. V dropped 3 bases and J dropped 5; count of bases not matched to a gene: 6. CDR3 residues: CASSFTTGGPTEAFF. As DNA, the CDR3 is TGTGCCAGCAGCTTCACGACAGGGGGCCCGACTGAAGCTTTCTTT.

The chain uses TRBV5-4 and TRBJ1-1; D not certain. This CDR3 has 15 residues. Germline CDR1 and CDR2: SGHNT and YYREEE (reference sequence). Trimming took off 4 bases at V and 6 bases at J, with 19 bases between the two ends. The chain's CDR3 is CASSRQSGEMAEAFF. The CDR3 bases are TGTGCCAGCAGCCGCCAGAGTGGTGAGATGGCTGAAGCTTTCTTT.

The chain carries TRBV2 and TRBJ1-6; no clear D. The germline V gene encodes CDR1 SNHLY and CDR2 FYNNEI. The CDR3 spans 16 residues. V dropped 3 bases and J dropped 0 bases, with 9 bases sitting between them. The CDR3 DNA reads as TGTGCCAGCAGTGACTTGGCGAGCTCCTATAATTCACCCCTCCACTTT. Translating gives CASSDLASSYNSPLHF.

The rearrangement joins TRBV5-1 to TRBJ2-6, with TRBD1 identical over 8 bases. This CDR3 contains 15 residues. The V gene end was trimmed by 4 bases and the J gene end by 2 bases; junction bases not matched to a gene: 2. CDR1 and CDR2 from the germline V gene are SGHRS and YFSETQ. CDR3 amino acids: CASSPDRAGANVLTF. The CDR3 bases are TGCGCCAGCAGCCCGGACAGGGCTGGGGCCAACGTCCTGACTTTC.

The sample holds a few counts of this clone. The chain links TRBV20-1 to TRBJ1-5; the D gene is possibly TRBD1 (5 bases). Germline V lookup: CDR1 DFQATT, CDR2 SNEGSKA (reference sequence). V was pared by 3 bases and J by 0 bases, with 15 bases between. The length of the CDR3 is 16 residues. CDR3 region: CSASLGGADSNQPQHF. CDR3 coding DNA: TGCAGTGCTAGTTTGGGCGGGGCTGATAGCAATCAGCCCCAGCATTTT.

This chain connects TRBV6-1 to TRBJ1-2; weak D call: TRBD1 (5 bases). Germline loops: CDR1 MNHNS, CDR2 SASEGT. This CDR3 contains 13 residues. The germline V and J ends were trimmed by 0 bases and 6 bases, with 8 bases remaining between them. CDR3 nucleotides: TGTGCCAGCAGTGAAGCTGGGGGTGATGGCTACACCTTC. Translation: CASSEAGGDGYTF.

This chain links TRBV7-6 with TRBJ2-2; D possibly corresponds to TRBD1 (6 bases). V shed 3 bases and J shed 4 bases, with 9 bases lying between them. The germline gives CDR1 SGHVS, CDR2 FNYEAQ. The CDR3 is 14 residues long. The CDR3 is CASSFQDSTGELFF. The CDR3 DNA sequence: TGTGCCAGCAGCTTTCAGGACAGCACCGGGGAGCTGTTTTTT.

The chain recombines TRBV9 with TRBJ1-1; 9 nucleotides match TRBD1. V lost 3 bases, J lost 1 base, and 1 base stayed unmatched. The CDR3 runs 14 residues. Germline V gene sequence: CDR1 SGDLS, CDR2 YYNGEE. As DNA, the CDR3 is TGTGCCAGCAGCGAGGGACAGGGGAACACTGAAGCTTTCTTT. Encoded protein: CASSEGQGNTEAFF.

This chain joins TRBV6-2 or TRBV6-3 and TRBJ1-1; D remains unclear. CDR1 and CDR2 from the germline V gene are MNHEY and SVGEGT. V lost 4 bases to trimming and J lost 3 bases, with 12 bases between them. The length of the CDR3 is 14 residues. The CDR3: CASSSRGSHTEAFF. CDR3 in DNA: TGTGCCAGCAGTTCAAGAGGGTCGCACACTGAAGCTTTCTTT.

The rearrangement uses TRBV6-1 and TRBJ1-5; weak D call: TRBD1 (5 bases). V shed 2 bases and J shed 5 bases, with 16 bases lying between them. The V gene's germline CDR1 is MNHNS and CDR2 SASEGT. The CDR3 sequence is 16 residues long. CDR3 residues: CASSELGGGLDQPQHF. CDR3 in DNA: TGTGCCAGCAGTGAACTGGGGGGAGGACTCGATCAGCCCCAGCATTTT.

The gene calls are TRBV7-9 and TRBJ2-1; D tentatively reads TRBD1 or TRBD2 (6 bases each). Trimming shortened V by 4 bases and J by 2 bases, and 9 bases separated the two germline ends. This CDR3 has 14 amino acids. Germline V lookup: CDR1 SEHNR, CDR2 FQNEAQ (reference sequence). This chain's CDR3 is CASSSGGAYNEQFF. The CDR3 region has the DNA TGTGCCAGCAGCTCCGGGGGCGCCTACAATGAGCAGTTCTTC.

This chain links TRBV6-6 with TRBJ2-1, with D perhaps TRBD1 or TRBD2 (5 bases each). In germline, CDR1 is MNHNY, CDR2 SVGAGI (reference sequence). The CDR3 is 16 amino acids. The V gene lost 6 bases and the J gene lost 5 bases, with 20 bases spanning the gap. The CDR3 DNA sequence: TGTGCCAGCAGCTACGGGACGTCCTATGACCACAATGAGCAGTTCTTC. This codes for CASSYGTSYDHNEQFF.

The chain links TRBV11-2 to TRBJ2-2, with 10 bases matching TRBD2. CDR3 length equals 15 residues. Germline V gives CDR1 SGHAT, CDR2 FQNNGV. After removal of 6 bases from V and 5 bases from J, the junction contained 6 bases not matched to a gene. The CDR3 region is CASSRTSGVTGELFF. DNA for the CDR3: TGTGCCAGCAGTAGGACTAGCGGAGTTACCGGGGAGCTGTTTTTT. The full variable domain, its missing parts supplied by reference TRBV11-2 and TRBJ2-2, is EAGVAQSPRYKIIEKRQSVAFWCNPISGHATLYWYQQILGQGPKLLIQFQNNGVVDDSQLPKDRFSAERLKGVDSTLKIQPAKLEDSAVYLCASSRTSGVTGELFFGEGSRLTVL.